A selection of T cell receptor beta chains follows, all from one sample in a study of neurological immune-mediated disorders. From the 5' RACE reads, TCRdb called clonotypes with MiXCR, one entry per CDR3 protein. The repertoire holds about 46,000 distinct CDR3 sequences, with 3% to 3.5% as singletons. Sequenced: PBMCs. The receptors stem from a woman aged 50 to 60 with multiple sclerosis. Each CDR3 is given without its conserved first and last residue. Each record gives: V gene, clone size, CDR3 protein. Clone sizes are shown as once, few, many, or a class for an expanded clone.

>TRBV5-4|many
ASSADRGPTFNWYQETQY
>TRBV5-1|many
ASSLGDLATGELF
>TRBV12-3/TRBV12-4|many
ASSLGLADYNEQF
>TRBV29-1|many
SVSPRATDTQY
>TRBV28|many
ASSSGTSGLNEQF
>TRBV25-1|many
ASSVRKQETQY
>TRBV5-1|many
ASSPGTANTGELF
>TRBV28|many
ASSSHRDPDTQY
>TRBV4-2|many
ATQISGVRDNEQF
>TRBV25-1|many
ASSSQASGYT
>TRBV27|many
ASSSPLTGAKNIQY
>TRBV7-2|many
ASSPMTPYNEQF
>TRBV15|many
ATSGRGQRRTYEQY
>TRBV6-5|many
ASSYSQKTQGAF
>TRBV7-2|many
ASSMGQGLWEQF
>TRBV15|many
ATSREGGYEQF
>TRBV7-2|many
ASSLVRPNTEAF
>TRBV12-3/TRBV12-4|many
ASSSGTGGRRGNQPQH
>TRBV12-3/TRBV12-4|many
ASRSNPRTSALGTQY
>TRBV27|many
ASSPRGLLNTEAF
>TRBV20-1|many
SATGEGGDAHYGYT
>TRBV4-1|many
ASSQETGTLLGYT
>TRBV7-2|many
ASSSGLAGGRSTDTQY
>TRBV4-1|many
ASSQDGAAHSNQPQH
>TRBV5-6|many
ASSLGAGRGTEAF
>TRBV7-8|many
ASFGASVGTGELF
>TRBV3-1|many
ASSQAGGTDTQY
>TRBV28|many
ASKTGGTYEQY
>TRBV5-1|many
ASSLAEVGNTEAF